These 19 T cell receptor beta chains came from one sample sequenced in a study of blood T cell repertoires in COVID-19. The table came from immunoSEQ multiplex PCR; TCRdb's copy has only in-frame clones and leaves some out. Found here are nearly 350,000 clones, roughly 87% of them singletons; the top ten hold approximately 0.93%. The sample taken for sequencing was PBMCs or T cells enriched from blood (not recorded which). These receptors were taken from a woman aged 30 to 39 who had recovered from COVID-19.

J is TRBJ2-2 and V is TRBV3-1 (or the pseudogene TRBV3-2); 9 nucleotides match TRBD2. Per germline, CDR1 LGHDT and CDR2 YNNKEL (reference sequence). The ends lost 10 bases at V and 0 bases at J; junction bases unmatched: 12. The CDR3 sequence is 17 residues long. CDR3 nucleotide sequence: TGTGCCACCTATAGCGGGGGTTACCCTCCGAACACCGGGGAGCTGTTTTTT. Its translation: CATYSGGYPPNTGELFF.

This sequence joins TRBV5-6 and TRBJ2-7; D ambiguous. Trimming pared 0 bases from V and 3 bases from J, leaving 7 bases between. The CDR3 is 13 amino acids. Germline assignment: CDR1 SGHDT and CDR2 YYEEEE. The DNA of the CDR3 is TGTGCCAGCAGCTTGGTGGGCAGCTACGAGCAGTACTTC. Protein product: CASSLVGSYEQYF.

The chain recombines TRBV18 with TRBJ2-6; 9 nucleotides line up with TRBD1. Trimming at V came to 3 bases and at J to 1 base, leaving 13 bases not matched to a gene. This CDR3 has 20 amino acids. Germline V gene data show CDR1 as KGHSH and CDR2 as LQKENI. The CDR3 protein is CASSPSRDTGGLSGANVLTF. CDR3 DNA sequence: TGTGCCAGCTCACCCTCCAGAGACACAGGGGGCTTATCTGGGGCCAACGTCCTGACTTTC.

V is TRBV6-6 and J is TRBJ1-6; TRBD1 agrees at 7 bases. Germline V gene data show CDR1 as MNHNY and CDR2 as SVGAGI (reference sequence). This CDR3 spans 16 amino acids. After removal of 7 bases from V and 8 bases from J, the junction contained 14 bases not matched to a gene. Here the CDR3 reads CASKLTGDIGYSPLHF. CDR3 sequence (DNA): TGTGCCAGCAAACTAACAGGGGATATTGGATATTCACCCCTCCACTTT.

The chain uses TRBV6-5 and TRBJ1-1, with D unclear. Deletions cut 2 bases from V and 1 base from J, with 14 bases between. This CDR3 spans 16 amino acids. Germline V CDR1 and CDR2: MNHEY, SVGAGI. CDR3 bases: TGTGCCAGCAGTTACGCCGGGGTACCCTCGAACACTGAAGCTTTCTTT. Protein sequence: CASSYAGVPSNTEAFF.

The genes are TRBV28 and TRBJ2-3; 7 bases line up with TRBD1. V trimming: 8 bases; J trimming: 1 base; junction bases outside the gene matches: 12. Germline V lookup: CDR1 MDHEN, CDR2 SYDVKM. The CDR3 runs 16 residues. This CDR3 is CASSPATGTRTDTQYF. The CDR3 bases are TGTGCCAGCTCCCCGGCGACAGGGACCCGCACAGATACGCAGTATTTT.

The V and J genes are TRBV3-1 (or the pseudogene TRBV3-2) and TRBJ1-2, with 8 bases that match TRBD1. Germline V gives CDR1 LGHDT, CDR2 YNNKEL (reference sequence). After removal of 2 bases from V and 4 bases from J, the junction contained 6 bases not matched to a gene. This CDR3 spans 15 amino acids. The CDR3 here is CASSQLDRAGYGYTF. In DNA, the CDR3 is TGTGCCAGCAGCCAATTGGACAGGGCAGGCTATGGCTACACCTTC.

The chain employs TRBV27 and TRBJ2-4; D might be TRBD1 (6 bases). CDR3 size: 16 residues. V was cut by 4 bases and J by 0 bases, with 13 bases left in between. Per germline, CDR1 MNHEY and CDR2 SMNVEV (reference sequence). CDR3 sequence reads: CASSSDRPVAKNIQYF. DNA of the CDR3: TGTGCCAGCAGTTCCGACAGGCCCGTAGCCAAAAACATTCAGTACTTC.

The rearrangement uses TRBV13 and TRBJ2-1, with 9 bases that match TRBD2. V shed 1 base and J 6 bases; nucleotides not matched to a gene: 4. Germline loops: CDR1 PRHDT, CDR2 FYEKMQ (reference sequence). The CDR3 spans 15 residues. The CDR3 DNA reads as TGTGCCAGCAGCTTAGCAGTAGCGGGGGTCAATGAGCAGTTCTTC. This sequence encodes CASSLAVAGVNEQFF.

The chain uses TRBV5-1 and TRBJ2-5; TRBD1 matches 7 bases. Germline CDR1 SGHRS, CDR2 YFSETQ. J gave up 0 bases and V 5 bases, and 7 bases lay outside the gene matches. The length of the CDR3 is 15 residues. DNA of the CDR3: TGCGCCAGCAGAAAAGACAGGGAACACCAAGAGACCCAGTACTTC. This sequence encodes CASRKDREHQETQYF.

DNA of the CDR3: TGCGCCAGCAGCCACCGACAGGGGGCCGACACTGAAGCTTTCTTT. Amino acid sequence: CASSHRQGADTEAFF. The chain recombines TRBV4-3 with TRBJ1-1; 10 bases agree with TRBD1. In germline, CDR1 is LGHNA, CDR2 YSLEER. V shed 3 bases, J shed 3 bases, and the junction held 4 bases outside the gene matches. CDR3 size: 15 residues.

V and J are TRBV3-1 (or the pseudogene TRBV3-2) and TRBJ2-5, with TRBD2 identical over 7 bases. The CDR3 runs 17 residues. The V gene end was trimmed by 0 bases and the J gene end by 2 bases; junction bases not matched to a gene: 9. CDR1 LGHDT and CDR2 YNNKEL come from the germline V gene (reference sequence). CDR3 coding DNA: TGTGCCAGCAGCCAAGATGGGGGAGGGGCGAGGCAAGAGACCCAGTACTTC. It specifies CASSQDGGGARQETQYF.

The chain uses TRBV5-1 and TRBJ2-7; the D is unclear. Germline assignment: CDR1 SGHRS and CDR2 YFSETQ. V dropped 4 bases and J dropped 5 bases, with 13 bases sitting between them. The CDR3 loop spans 13 amino acids. CDR3 residues: CASSTLYRDEQYF. The CDR3 DNA sequence: TGCGCCAGCAGCACATTATACCGGGACGAGCAGTACTTC.

V is TRBV7-9 and J is TRBJ1-4; maybe TRBD1 (5 bases). Trimming stripped 5 bases from V and 5 bases from J, with 15 bases between. The CDR3 is made up of 15 amino acids. In germline, CDR1 is SEHNR, CDR2 FQNEAQ (reference sequence). CDR3 in DNA: TGTGCCAGCAGCGCTTCTGGGACTGACAATGAAAAACTGTTTTTT. Translation: CASSASGTDNEKLFF.

This chain connects TRBV19 to TRBJ1-5; D not resolved. The CDR3 sequence is 14 residues long. V dropped 3 bases and J dropped 6 bases, with 12 bases sitting between them. Germline CDR1 is LNHDA and CDR2 is SQIVND (reference sequence). This CDR3 reads CASSIRTTTQPQHF. CDR3 sequence (DNA): TGTGCCAGTAGTATCCGAACTACTACTCAGCCCCAGCATTTT.

The chain employs TRBV20-1 and TRBJ2-5; TRBD1 aligns across 7 bases. The CDR3 runs to 10 residues. Looked up from germline, CDR1 is DFQATT and CDR2 is SNEGSKA (reference sequence). The CDR3 sequence: CRAGGETQYF. The CDR3 DNA is TGCAGGGCAGGGGGAGAGACCCAGTACTTC.

This chain joins TRBV19 and TRBJ2-6; D gene ambiguous. The CDR3 has 17 residues. Germline assignment: CDR1 LNHDA and CDR2 SQIVND (reference sequence). Trimming cost V 2 bases and J 4 bases, with 15 bases left between them. CDR3: CASSIKTVAAGANVLTF. CDR3 DNA sequence: TGTGCCAGTAGTATAAAGACGGTTGCGGCCGGGGCCAACGTCCTGACTTTC.

The chain employs TRBV19 and TRBJ1-5; weak D call: TRBD1 (5 bases). CDR3 length: 15 residues. The ends were cut back, 3 bases at V and 1 base at J, with 10 bases in the middle. Germline CDR1 and CDR2: LNHDA and SQIVND (reference sequence). CDR3 sequence (DNA): TGTGCCAGTAGTATGGGGGGGGGAAGCAATCAGCCCCAGCATTTT. It is translated as CASSMGGGSNQPQHF. The entire variable domain, with the rest obtained from reference TRBV19 and TRBJ1-5, is as follows: DGGITQSPKYLFRKEGQNVTLSCEQNLNHDAMYWYRQDPGQGLRLIYYSQIVNDFQKGDIAEGYSVSREKKESFPLTVTSAQKNPTAFYLCASSMGGGSNQPQHFGDGTRLSIL.

The rearrangement joins TRBV3-1 (or the pseudogene TRBV3-2) to TRBJ2-3; the D gene is possibly TRBD2 (5 bases). The CDR3 consists of 13 residues. V dropped 0 bases and J dropped 10 bases, with 11 bases sitting between them. The V gene's germline CDR1 is LGHDT and CDR2 YNNKEL (reference sequence). In nucleotides, the CDR3 is TGTGCCAGCAGCCAAGAAACTAGTGGTGCGCAGTATTTT. Translation: CASSQETSGAQYF.